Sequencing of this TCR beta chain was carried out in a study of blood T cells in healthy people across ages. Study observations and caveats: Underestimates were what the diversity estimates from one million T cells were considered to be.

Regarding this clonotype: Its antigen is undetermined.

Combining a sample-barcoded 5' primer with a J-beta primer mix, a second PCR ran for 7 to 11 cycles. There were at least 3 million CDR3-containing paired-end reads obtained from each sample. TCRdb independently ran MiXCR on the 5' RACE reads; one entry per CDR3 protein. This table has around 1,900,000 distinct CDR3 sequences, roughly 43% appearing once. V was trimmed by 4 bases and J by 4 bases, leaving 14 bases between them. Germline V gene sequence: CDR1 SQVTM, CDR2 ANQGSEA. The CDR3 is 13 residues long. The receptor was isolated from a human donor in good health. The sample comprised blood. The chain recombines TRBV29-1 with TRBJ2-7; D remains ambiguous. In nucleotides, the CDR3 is TGCAGCGTTGGACGCGATTATGGGTACGAGCAGTACTTC. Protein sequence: CSVGRDYGYEQYF.